Listed below are T cell receptor beta chains from one sample, sequenced in a study of blood T cell repertoires in COVID-19. Repertoires were generated with immunoSEQ multiplex PCR, while TCRdb's copy carries only in-frame clones and drops some. This sample has 150,000 to 250,000 clones, with about 80% found just once. Sequenced material: PBMCs or T cells enriched from blood (not recorded which). All receptors derive from a man aged 40-50 years who had recovered from COVID-19. Each CDR3 is given with its conserved first and last residue.

j_call v_call cdr3_aa
TRBJ2-3 TRBV11-2 CASSLGTWDSAADSDTQYF
TRBJ1-1 TRBV5-6 CASRGTGGSNTEAFF
TRBJ1-3 TRBV2 CASSVGTPLSGNTIYF
TRBJ1-1 TRBV14 CASSQVSLGEAFF
TRBJ2-4 TRBV5-1 CASTEGGNDSIQYF
TRBJ1-1 TRBV25-1 CASKRGTGEAFF
TRBJ1-5 TRBV18 CASSPESNQPQHF
TRBJ2-3 TRBV11-2 CASSFSSGLAGDTQYF
TRBJ2-7 TRBV6-5 CASSLRDSTYEQYF
TRBJ2-7 TRBV11-2 CASSLEWGRGSLGYEQYF
TRBJ1-1 TRBV7-9 CASRWGRLNTEAFF
TRBJ1-6 TRBV4-2 CASSQDLVSSYNSPLHF
TRBJ2-7 TRBV11-1 CASSPNRYEQYF
TRBJ1-4 TRBV5-1 CASSPYRVGTNEKLFF
TRBJ2-5 TRBV2 CASSVRRLETQYF
TRBJ2-5 TRBV18 CASSPDGQSLWGETQYF
TRBJ1-1 TRBV7-6 CASSLANRGRETEAFF
TRBJ2-5 TRBV20-1 CSATDRAEETQYF
TRBJ1-3 TRBV28 CASRREDLGNTIYF
TRBJ2-3 TRBV10-1 CASSAGLAGTSDTQYF
TRBJ2-1 TRBV21-1 CASSTERGGNEQFF
TRBJ1-5 TRBV21-1 CASSKSRQLSGNSNQPQHF
TRBJ1-3 TRBV21-1 CASSKNPPRGGIKFGSGNTIYF
TRBJ2-7 TRBV18 CASSPKRTVASYEQYF
TRBJ1-5 TRBV27 CASSLSPDRANQPQHF
TRBJ1-2 TRBV3-1/TRBV3-2 CASSQDAGMGGYTF
TRBJ1-1 TRBV5-1 CASSVQGNTEAFF
TRBJ1-2 TRBV10-3 CAIRGDSAGYGYTF